The 24 T cell receptor beta chains listed next were all sequenced from one sample in a study of blood T cell repertoires in COVID-19 (dated by TCRdb to the early 2020s). Libraries were made using the immunoSEQ multiplex PCR assay. Here the immuneACCESS table is served through TCRdb, limited to in-frame sequences with V and J called. Missing clones are a known gap in these copies; in checked studies unresolved V genes cover under half, and the rest lacks a known reason. This sample gives roughly 120,000 clones in total; 88% of them show up just once. 0.88% of the sample rests with the top ten. The sample taken for sequencing was peripheral blood. These receptors all stem from a woman in her fifties or sixties with active or convalescent COVID-19.

The chain carries TRBV7-2 and TRBJ2-3; 7 nucleotides agree with TRBD2. The V segment lost 2 bases and the J segment 9 bases; nucleotides outside the gene matches: 2. The length of the CDR3 is 12 residues. Germline V gene data show CDR1 as SGHTA and CDR2 as FQGNSA. CDR3 DNA: TGTGCCAGCAGCTTATCCGGGGGGACGCAGTATTTT. Its translation is CASSLSGGTQYF.

The chain is built from TRBV3-1 (or the pseudogene TRBV3-2) and TRBJ2-7; 9 bases line up with TRBD1. V shed 1 base and J 3 bases; nucleotides not matched to a gene: 1. This CDR3 is built from 14 residues. The germline V gene encodes CDR1 LGHDT and CDR2 YNNKEL (reference sequence). CDR3 region: CASSQVGQGYEQYF. The CDR3 coding sequence is TGTGCCAGCAGCCAAGTGGGACAGGGCTACGAGCAGTACTTC.

The chain combines TRBV9 with TRBJ2-2; 10 bases align to TRBD1. There are 17 residues in the CDR3. V dropped 0 bases and J dropped 3; count of bases not matched to a gene: 5. Germline V CDR1 and CDR2: SGDLS, YYNGEE. CDR3 amino acids: CASSVDRDRGYTGELFF. The DNA of the CDR3 is TGTGCCAGCAGCGTAGATCGGGACAGGGGCTACACCGGGGAGCTGTTTTTT.

This chain connects TRBV7-2 to TRBJ1-2, with 8 bases lining up with TRBD1. V dropped 0 bases and J dropped 6; count of bases not matched to a gene: 3. In germline, CDR1 is SGHTA, CDR2 FQGNSA. The CDR3 is 14 residues long. The CDR3 DNA is TGTGCCAGCAGCTTAGCGTGGACAGGGAATGGCTACACCTTC. As protein: CASSLAWTGNGYTF.

This rearrangement joins TRBV16 to TRBJ2-3; D is possibly TRBD1 (6 bases). Germline assignment: CDR1 KGHSY and CDR2 FQNENV. V lost 4 bases and J 10 bases, leaving 12 bases between the germline ends. The CDR3 extends over 12 amino acids. The DNA for the CDR3 is TGTGCCAGCAGCCCAGAGGGGGATGCGCAGTATTTT. This gives the protein CASSPEGDAQYF.

V and J are TRBV28 and TRBJ2-7; 10 bases line up with TRBD1. This CDR3 is built from 13 residues. The germline gives CDR1 MDHEN, CDR2 SYDVKM. CDR3 in DNA: TGTGGATCGGCGGGACAGGGGACCCCCGAGCAGTACTTC. Translating it yields CGSAGQGTPEQYF.

In this sample, this clone turned up once. The chain uses TRBV6-5 and TRBJ2-5; possibly TRBD2 for D (5 bases). The ends were cut back, 6 bases at V and 5 bases at J, with 10 bases in the middle. CDR1 is MNHEY, CDR2 SVGAGI, per germline. This CDR3 is 12 amino acids long. Here the CDR3 reads CASSGDGETQYF. CDR3 coding DNA: TGTGCCAGCAGCGGGGATGGGGAGACCCAGTACTTC.

The J gene is TRBJ1-3, the V gene TRBV28; TRBD1 agrees at 8 bases. The CDR3 covers 15 residues. V was pared by 11 bases and J by 0 bases, with 9 bases of the junction left unmatched. Germline-derived CDR1 and CDR2 are MDHEN and SYDVKM. In DNA form, the CDR3 reads TGTGCCGGCCGAGACAGGGGCCACTCTGGAAACACCATATATTTT. Translated, it gives CAGRDRGHSGNTIYF.

The chain joins TRBV3-1 (or the pseudogene TRBV3-2) to TRBJ2-5; 7 bases fit TRBD2. The germline V gene has CDR1 LGHDT and CDR2 YNNKEL (reference sequence). V was pared by 5 bases and J by 3 bases, with 15 bases of the junction left unmatched. The CDR3 loop spans 17 amino acids. The CDR3 DNA follows: TGTGCCAGCAGCGCGGGGGTGGGACCCAAAGAAAAAGAGACCCAGTACTTC. It is translated as CASSAGVGPKEKETQYF.

The genes are TRBV7-2 and TRBJ2-7; 7 positions agree with TRBD2. V lost 1 base and J lost 2; bases outside the gene matches: 8. The germline V gene encodes CDR1 SGHTA and CDR2 FQGNSA. The CDR3 is 16 residues long. CDR3 nucleotides: TGTGCCAGCAGCTTAGGTGGGGAGGGGTCCCCCTACGAGCAGTACTTC. It encodes CASSLGGEGSPYEQYF.

The CDR3 nucleotides read TGTGCCAGCAGTTCGTGGACAGGCCGGAATGGAGGCTCTGGAAACACCATATATTTT. Translating gives CASSSWTGRNGGSGNTIYF. The chain carries TRBV28 and TRBJ1-3; 7 bases align to TRBD1. Germline V gene data show CDR1 as MDHEN and CDR2 as SYDVKM. The J segment lost 0 bases and the V segment lost 4 bases, leaving 15 bases of the junction unmatched. The CDR3 has 19 amino acids.

The gene calls are TRBV28 and TRBJ1-5; no definite D call. Trimming stripped 3 bases from V and 7 bases from J, with 19 bases between. There are 16 residues in the CDR3. Germline-derived CDR1 and CDR2 are MDHEN and SYDVKM. The chain's CDR3 is CASSLKQRNWRQPQHF. CDR3 coding DNA: TGTGCCAGCAGTTTGAAACAGCGGAATTGGAGGCAGCCCCAGCATTTT. The entire variable domain, with the rest obtained from reference TRBV28 and TRBJ1-5, is as follows: DVKVTQSSRYLVKRTGEKVFLECVQDMDHENMFWYRQDPGLGLRLIYFSYDVKMKEKGDIPEGYSVSREKKERFSLILESASTNQTSMYLCASSLKQRNWRQPQHFGDGTRLSIL.

A note on this clone: The junction departs from germline at one end; a sequencing error may be responsible. V and J are TRBV12-3 or TRBV12-4 and TRBJ2-2; TRBD2 is a possible D gene (5 bases). The CDR3 is 12 amino acids. The CDR3 coding sequence is TGTGCCAGCAGTTTATTAACCGGGAAGCTGTTTTTT. Protein sequence: CASSLLTGKLFF.

This chain connects TRBV19 to TRBJ1-1, with TRBD1 matching over 8 bases. From germline, CDR1 is LNHDA and CDR2 SQIVND (reference sequence). The V and J ends lost 0 bases and 5 bases, in that order; junction bases with no gene match: 5. CDR3 length: 15 amino acids. CDR3 sequence: CASSIDVDRGTEAFF. CDR3 nucleotide sequence: TGTGCCAGTAGTATAGACGTTGACAGGGGAACTGAAGCTTTCTTT.

The chain combines TRBV4-2 with TRBJ2-1; 9 nucleotides line up with TRBD2. The CDR3 length is 18 residues. Trimming removed 0 bases from V and 4 bases from J; junction bases left unmatched: 10. The germline V gene encodes CDR1 LGHNA and CDR2 YNFKEQ. This CDR3 reads CASSQDQLTSGYYNEQFF. DNA of the CDR3: TGTGCCAGCAGCCAAGATCAGTTGACTAGCGGATATTACAATGAGCAGTTCTTC.

The chain is built from TRBV9 and TRBJ2-1, with 10 bases aligning to TRBD2. The germline V gene encodes CDR1 SGDLS and CDR2 YYNGEE. Germline trimming cut 1 base from V and 6 bases from J; bases unmatched to any gene: 4. There are 15 residues in the CDR3. The DNA for the CDR3 is TGTGCCAGCAGCGTATTAACTAGCGGGACCAATGAGCAGTTCTTC. Its protein product is CASSVLTSGTNEQFF.

The chain combines TRBV28 with TRBJ2-7; D possibly corresponds to TRBD2 (6 bases). The CDR3 runs to 15 residues. V shed 3 bases and J shed 4 bases, with 16 bases lying between them. Germline CDR1 and CDR2: MDHEN and SYDVKM. CDR3 nucleotide sequence: TGTGCCAGCAGTTTGTCCCTGGACTATGGGTACGAGCAGTACTTC. This codes for CASSLSLDYGYEQYF. Filled out from reference TRBV28 and TRBJ2-7, the complete variable domain reads DVKVTQSSRYLVKRTGEKVFLECVQDMDHENMFWYRQDPGLGLRLIYFSYDVKMKEKGDIPEGYSVSREKKERFSLILESASTNQTSMYLCASSLSLDYGYEQYFGPGTRLTVT.

This chain joins TRBV15 and TRBJ2-3, with 10 bases matching TRBD2. CDR3 length equals 19 residues. The V segment lost 0 bases and the J segment 4 bases; nucleotides outside the gene matches: 13. Germline CDR1 LNHNV, CDR2 YYDKDF (reference sequence). The CDR3 spells CATSREEGLVSGRSDTQYF. Here the CDR3 DNA reads TGTGCCACCAGCAGAGAGGAGGGCCTTGTTAGCGGGAGGTCAGATACGCAGTATTTT.

The chain carries TRBV2 and TRBJ2-5; TRBD2 aligns across 7 bases. The CDR3 contains 14 residues. With V trimmed by 7 bases and J by 4 bases, 9 bases remained unmatched. Germline V gene sequence: CDR1 SNHLY, CDR2 FYNNEI. The CDR3 DNA reads as TGTGCCAGCAACAGCGGGGCAAGAGGAGAGACCCAGTACTTC. Its protein is CASNSGARGETQYF.

This clone was seen only once. This chain joins TRBV28 and TRBJ2-2; tentative D call: TRBD2 (5 bases). The germline CDR1 and CDR2 sequences are MDHEN and SYDVKM. This CDR3 comprises 15 residues. Trimming removed 2 bases from V and 4 bases from J, with 11 bases in between. The DNA for the CDR3 is TGTGCCAGCAGTTTACGTGGGAGACCCACCGGGGAGCTGTTTTTT. It is translated as CASSLRGRPTGELFF. The full variable domain, with the rest looked up from reference TRBV28 and TRBJ2-2, is DVKVTQSSRYLVKRTGEKVFLECVQDMDHENMFWYRQDPGLGLRLIYFSYDVKMKEKGDIPEGYSVSREKKERFSLILESASTNQTSMYLCASSLRGRPTGELFFGEGSRLTVL.

The rearrangement uses TRBV3-1 (or the pseudogene TRBV3-2) and TRBJ2-4; D perhaps matches TRBD2 (6 bases). The V end was cut by 6 bases, the J end by 0 bases, with 15 bases between. This CDR3 contains 16 residues. CDR1 is LGHDT and CDR2 is YNNKEL in the germline V gene (reference sequence). The CDR3 sequence is CASSQRGISAKNIQYF. The CDR3 region has the DNA TGTGCCAGCAGTCAACGGGGGATCTCAGCCAAAAACATTCAGTACTTC.

The genes are TRBV5-5 and TRBJ2-3; 13 bases are shared with TRBD2. Trimming cost V 0 bases and J 5 bases; bases outside gene matches: 0. Germline assignment: CDR1 SGHKS and CDR2 YYEKEE (reference sequence). The CDR3 runs 15 residues. Here the CDR3 DNA reads TGTGCCAGCAGCTTGGGGACTAGCGGGAGAGATACGCAGTATTTT. Residues: CASSLGTSGRDTQYF.

The V gene is TRBV2, the J gene TRBJ1-4, with a tentative D call TRBD1 (5 bases). This CDR3 has 14 amino acids. V was cut by 5 bases and J by 7 bases, with 14 bases left in between. CDR1 SNHLY and CDR2 FYNNEI come from the germline V gene. The CDR3 DNA sequence: TGTGCCAGCAGTCAGACCAGGGCTATTGAAAAACTGTTTTTT. This gives the protein CASSQTRAIEKLFF.

This chain links TRBV5-5 with TRBJ2-7; the D gene is possibly TRBD1 (6 bases). V lost 1 base, J lost 4 bases, and 18 bases lay in between. In germline, CDR1 is SGHKS, CDR2 YYEKEE (reference sequence). The CDR3 runs 16 residues. Here the CDR3 DNA reads TGTGCCAGCAGCTTGACCTACAGGGTAGGGAGATACGAGCAGTACTTC. Translating it yields CASSLTYRVGRYEQYF.